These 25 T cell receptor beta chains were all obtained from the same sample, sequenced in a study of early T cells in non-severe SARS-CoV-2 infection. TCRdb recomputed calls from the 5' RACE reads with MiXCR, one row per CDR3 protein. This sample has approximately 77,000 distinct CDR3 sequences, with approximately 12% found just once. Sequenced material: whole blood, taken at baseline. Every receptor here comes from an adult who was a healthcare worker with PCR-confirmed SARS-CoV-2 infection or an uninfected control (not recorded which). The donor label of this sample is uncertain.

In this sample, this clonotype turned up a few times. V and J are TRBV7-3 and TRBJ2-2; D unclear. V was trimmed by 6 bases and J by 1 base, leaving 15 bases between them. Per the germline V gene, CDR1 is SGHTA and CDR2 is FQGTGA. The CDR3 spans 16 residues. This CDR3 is CASSRLSVGNTGELFF. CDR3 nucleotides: TGTGCCAGCAGTCGTCTGAGCGTTGGGAACACCGGGGAGCTGTTTTTT.

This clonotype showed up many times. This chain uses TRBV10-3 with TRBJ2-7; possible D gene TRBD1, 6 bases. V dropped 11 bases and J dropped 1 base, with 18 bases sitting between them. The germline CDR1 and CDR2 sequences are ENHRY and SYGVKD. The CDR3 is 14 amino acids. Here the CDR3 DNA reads TGTGCCGCCACAGGGAAAGATGATTCCTACGAGCAGTACTTC. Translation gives CAATGKDDSYEQYF.

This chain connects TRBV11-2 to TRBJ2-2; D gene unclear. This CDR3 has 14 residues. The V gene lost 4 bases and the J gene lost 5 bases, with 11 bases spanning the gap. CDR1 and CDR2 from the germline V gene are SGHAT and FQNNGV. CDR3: CASSSVVWTGELFF. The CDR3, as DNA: TGTGCCAGCAGCTCAGTGGTCTGGACCGGGGAGCTGTTTTTT. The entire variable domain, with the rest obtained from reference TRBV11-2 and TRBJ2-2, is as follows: EAGVAQSPRYKIIEKRQSVAFWCNPISGHATLYWYQQILGQGPKLLIQFQNNGVVDDSQLPKDRFSAERLKGVDSTLKIQPAKLEDSAVYLCASSSVVWTGELFFGEGSRLTVL.

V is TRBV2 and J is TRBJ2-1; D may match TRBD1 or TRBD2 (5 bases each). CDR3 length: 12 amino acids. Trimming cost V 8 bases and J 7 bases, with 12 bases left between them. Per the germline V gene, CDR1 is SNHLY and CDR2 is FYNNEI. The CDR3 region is CASLRGGNEQFF. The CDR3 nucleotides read TGTGCCAGCCTGAGGGGCGGGAATGAGCAGTTCTTC.

CDR3 nucleotides: TGTGCCAGCTCACCACGCAGGAGCTCTGGGGCCAACGTCCTGACTTTC. Amino acid sequence: CASSPRRSSGANVLTF. The genes are TRBV18 and TRBJ2-6; D is ambiguous. CDR3 size: 16 residues. Germline V lookup: CDR1 KGHSH, CDR2 LQKENI. The germline V and J ends were trimmed by 1 base and 0 bases, with 7 bases remaining between them.

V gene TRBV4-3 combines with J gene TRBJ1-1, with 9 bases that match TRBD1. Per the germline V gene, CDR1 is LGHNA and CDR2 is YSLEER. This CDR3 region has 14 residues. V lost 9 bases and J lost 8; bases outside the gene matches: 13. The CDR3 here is CASTMFLQGAEAFF. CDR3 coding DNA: TGCGCCAGTACTATGTTCCTACAGGGGGCAGAAGCTTTCTTT.

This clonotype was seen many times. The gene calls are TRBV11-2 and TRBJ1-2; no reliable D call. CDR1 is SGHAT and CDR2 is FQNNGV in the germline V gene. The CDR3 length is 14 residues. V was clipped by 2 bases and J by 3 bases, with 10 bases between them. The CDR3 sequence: CASSLRTVHYGYTF. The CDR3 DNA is TGTGCCAGCAGCTTACGGACGGTCCACTATGGCTACACCTTC.

The chain's CDR3 is CASSLLTSGTTDTQYF. CDR3 DNA: TGTGCCAGCAGCTTGCTGACTAGCGGAACCACAGATACGCAGTATTTT. The rearrangement joins TRBV5-6 to TRBJ2-3, with TRBD2 identical over 9 bases. Germline loops: CDR1 SGHDT, CDR2 YYEEEE. This CDR3 is 16 amino acids long. V lost 1 base and J lost 2; bases outside the gene matches: 5.

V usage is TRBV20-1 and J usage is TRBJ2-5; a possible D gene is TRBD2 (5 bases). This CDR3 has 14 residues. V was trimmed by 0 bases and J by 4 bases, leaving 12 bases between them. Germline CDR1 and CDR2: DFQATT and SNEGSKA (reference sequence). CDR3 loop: CSARDSPRGETQYF. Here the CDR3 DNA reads TGCAGTGCTAGAGATTCACCTCGGGGAGAGACCCAGTACTTC.

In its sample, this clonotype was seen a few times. Written as DNA, the CDR3 is TGTGCCAGCAGTGAATTTAGCGGTATGAGGACTGAAGCTTTCTTT. This codes for CASSEFSGMRTEAFF. The rearrangement uses TRBV6-4 and TRBJ1-1; D unclear. The germline gives CDR1 MRHNA, CDR2 SNTAGT. The CDR3 runs to 15 residues. V was shortened by 3 bases and J by 5 bases, with 16 bases between the two germline ends.

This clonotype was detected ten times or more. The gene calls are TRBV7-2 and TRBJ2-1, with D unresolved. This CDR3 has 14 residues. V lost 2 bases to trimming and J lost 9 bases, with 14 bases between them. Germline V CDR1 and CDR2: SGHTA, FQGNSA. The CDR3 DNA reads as TGTGCCAGCAGCTTATCTCGGCACCAAAGTGAGCAGTTCTTC. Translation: CASSLSRHQSEQFF.

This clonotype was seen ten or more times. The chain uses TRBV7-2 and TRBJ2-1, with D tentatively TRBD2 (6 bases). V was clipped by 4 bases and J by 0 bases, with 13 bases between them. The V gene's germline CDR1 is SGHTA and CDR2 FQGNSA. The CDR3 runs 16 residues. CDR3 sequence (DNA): TGTGCCAGCAGCTCGGTCGGGGGTTTCTCCTACAATGAGCAGTTCTTC. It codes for CASSSVGGFSYNEQFF.

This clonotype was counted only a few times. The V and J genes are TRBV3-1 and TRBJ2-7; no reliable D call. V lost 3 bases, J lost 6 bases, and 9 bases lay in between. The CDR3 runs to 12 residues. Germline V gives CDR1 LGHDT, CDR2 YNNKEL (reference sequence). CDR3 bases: TGTGCCAGCAGCCAGGGGAAGGGCGAGCAGTACTTC. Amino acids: CASSQGKGEQYF.

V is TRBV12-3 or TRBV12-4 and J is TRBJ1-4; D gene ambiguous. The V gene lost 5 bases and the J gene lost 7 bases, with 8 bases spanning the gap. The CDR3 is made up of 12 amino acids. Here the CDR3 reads CASSQQAEKLFF. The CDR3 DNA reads TGTGCCAGCAGTCAGCAGGCTGAAAAACTGTTTTTT.

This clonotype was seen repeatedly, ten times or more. In nucleotides, the CDR3 is TGTGCCAGCCTAACGACGGACAGGCAATACAATGAGCAGTTCTTC. Amino acids: CASLTTDRQYNEQFF. The chain has TRBV6-6 and TRBJ2-1; 7 bases match TRBD1. CDR1 is MNHNY and CDR2 is SVGAGI in the germline V gene (reference sequence). The CDR3 consists of 15 residues. With 8 bases clipped from V and 4 bases from J, the junction kept 11 bases outside the gene matches.

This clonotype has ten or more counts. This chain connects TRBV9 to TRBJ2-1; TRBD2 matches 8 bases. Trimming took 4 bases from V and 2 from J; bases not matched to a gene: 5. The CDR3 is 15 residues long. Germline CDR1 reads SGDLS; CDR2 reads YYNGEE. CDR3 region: CASSPGGAPYNEQFF. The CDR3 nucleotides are TGTGCCAGCAGCCCCGGGGGGGCCCCCTACAATGAGCAGTTCTTC. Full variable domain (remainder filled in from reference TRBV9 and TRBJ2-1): DSGVTQTPKHLITATGQRVTLRCSPRSGDLSVYWYQQSLDQGLQFLIQYYNGEERAKGNILERFSAQQFPDLHSELNLSSLELGDSALYFCASSPGGAPYNEQFFGPGTRLTVL.

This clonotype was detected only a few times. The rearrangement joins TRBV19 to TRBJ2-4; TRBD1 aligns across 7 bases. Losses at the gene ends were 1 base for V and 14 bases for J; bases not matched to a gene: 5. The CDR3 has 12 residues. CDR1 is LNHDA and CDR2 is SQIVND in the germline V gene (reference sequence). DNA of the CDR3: TGTGCCAGTAGTATAGGAGAGGGGGCAGAGTACTTC. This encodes CASSIGEGAEYF.

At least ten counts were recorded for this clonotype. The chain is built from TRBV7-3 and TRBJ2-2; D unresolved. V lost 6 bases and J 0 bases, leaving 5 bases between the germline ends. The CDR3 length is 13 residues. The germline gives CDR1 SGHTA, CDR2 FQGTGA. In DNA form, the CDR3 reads TGTGCCAGCAGGGGCTCGAACACCGGGGAGCTGTTTTTT. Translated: CASRGSNTGELFF.

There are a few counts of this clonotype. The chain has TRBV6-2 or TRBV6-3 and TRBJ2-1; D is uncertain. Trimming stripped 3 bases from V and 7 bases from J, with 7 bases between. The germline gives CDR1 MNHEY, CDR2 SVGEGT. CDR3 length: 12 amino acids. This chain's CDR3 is CASSYAVNEQFF. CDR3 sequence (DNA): TGTGCCAGCAGTTATGCGGTGAATGAGCAGTTCTTC.

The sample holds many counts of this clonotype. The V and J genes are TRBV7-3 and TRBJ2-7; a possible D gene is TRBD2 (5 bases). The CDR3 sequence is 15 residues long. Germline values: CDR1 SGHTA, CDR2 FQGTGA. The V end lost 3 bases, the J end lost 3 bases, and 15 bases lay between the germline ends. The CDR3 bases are TGTGCCAGCAGCTTGTGGGCTAGCCACGTCTACGAGCAGTACTTC. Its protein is CASSLWASHVYEQYF.

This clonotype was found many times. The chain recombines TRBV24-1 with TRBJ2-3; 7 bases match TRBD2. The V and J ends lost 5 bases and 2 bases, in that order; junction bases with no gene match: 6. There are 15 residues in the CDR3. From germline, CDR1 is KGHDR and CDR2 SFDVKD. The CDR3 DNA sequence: TGTGCCACCAGTGCCGGAGCGGGGATCACAGATACGCAGTATTTT. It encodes CATSAGAGITDTQYF.

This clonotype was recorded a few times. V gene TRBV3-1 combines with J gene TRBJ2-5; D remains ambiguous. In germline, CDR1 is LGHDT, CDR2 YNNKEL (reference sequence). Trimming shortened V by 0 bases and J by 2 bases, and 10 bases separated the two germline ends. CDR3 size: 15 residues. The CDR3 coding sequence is TGTGCCAGCAGCCAAGAACCCCCAGGACAAGAGACCCAGTACTTC. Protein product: CASSQEPPGQETQYF.

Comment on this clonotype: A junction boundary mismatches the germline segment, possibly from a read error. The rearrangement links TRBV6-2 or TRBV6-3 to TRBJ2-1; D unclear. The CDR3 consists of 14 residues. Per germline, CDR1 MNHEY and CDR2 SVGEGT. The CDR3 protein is CASSYSPTYNELFF. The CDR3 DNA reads TGTGCCAGCAGTTACTCCCCGACCTACAATGAGCTGTTCTTC.

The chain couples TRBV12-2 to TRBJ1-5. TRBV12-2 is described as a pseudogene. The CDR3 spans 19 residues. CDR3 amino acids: CASRLAPSGSGRRGQPQHF. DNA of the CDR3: TGTGCAAGTCGCTTAGCGCCGTCAGGGAGCGGGAGGCGAGGACAGCCCCAGCATTTT.

The CDR3 reads CASSFNAPKTGELFF. Here the CDR3 DNA reads TGTGCCAGCAGCTTTAACGCCCCTAAAACCGGGGAGCTGTTTTTT. The chain recombines TRBV7-2 with TRBJ2-2; D is ambiguous. Germline V gives CDR1 SGHTA, CDR2 FQGNSA. The CDR3 has 15 amino acids. V dropped 3 bases and J dropped 5 bases, with 13 bases sitting between them. The whole variable domain, remainder taken from reference TRBV7-2 and TRBJ2-2, is GAGVSQSPSNKVTEKGKDVELRCDPISGHTALYWYRQSLGQGLEFLIYFQGNSAPDKSGLPSDRFSAERTGGSVSTLTIQRTQQEDSAVYLCASSFNAPKTGELFFGEGSRLTVL.